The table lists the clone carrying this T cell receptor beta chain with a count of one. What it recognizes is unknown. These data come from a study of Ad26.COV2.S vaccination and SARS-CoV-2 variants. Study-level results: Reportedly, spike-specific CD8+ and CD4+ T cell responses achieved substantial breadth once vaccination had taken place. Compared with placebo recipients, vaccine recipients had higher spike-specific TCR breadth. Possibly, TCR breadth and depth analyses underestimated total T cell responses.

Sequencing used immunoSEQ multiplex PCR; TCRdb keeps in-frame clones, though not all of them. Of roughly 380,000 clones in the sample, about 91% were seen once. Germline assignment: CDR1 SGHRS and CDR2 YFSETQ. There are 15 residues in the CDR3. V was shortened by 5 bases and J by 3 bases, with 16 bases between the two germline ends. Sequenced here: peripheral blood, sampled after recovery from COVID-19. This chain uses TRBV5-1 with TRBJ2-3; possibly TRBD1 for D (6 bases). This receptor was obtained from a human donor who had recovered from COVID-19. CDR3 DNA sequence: TGCGCCAGCAGTATCGGACAGAGCCGAACAGATACGCAGTATTTT. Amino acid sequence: CASSIGQSRTDTQYF.